The present T cell receptor (beta chain) was sequenced within a study of PD-1 blockade in mismatch repair-deficient tumors. Germline V gene sequence: CDR1 SEHNR, CDR2 FQNEAQ (reference sequence). The length of the CDR3 is 16 residues. The trim removed 5 bases at V and 4 bases at J, leaving 6 bases unmatched. General observations from the study: Tumor-resident clones, often undetectable pretreatment in blood, expanded then contracted after pembrolizumab.

Remarks on this clone: Its antigen is currently unknown.

Mismatch repair deficiency was confirmed in all patients, by PCR or immunohistochemistry. TCRdb's copy holds only in-frame clones and misses some; the assay was immunoSEQ multiplex PCR. Of about 24,000 clones listed, 83% are singletons. V usage is TRBV7-9 and J usage is TRBJ2-3, with TRBD2 matching 13 bases. This receptor was obtained from an adult with mismatch repair-deficient cancer. The sample was peripheral blood, taken 12 weeks after starting pembrolizumab. This chain's CDR3 is CASSIGTSGISDTQYF. Here the CDR3 DNA reads TGTGCCAGCAGCATAGGGACTAGCGGGATATCAGATACGCAGTATTTT.